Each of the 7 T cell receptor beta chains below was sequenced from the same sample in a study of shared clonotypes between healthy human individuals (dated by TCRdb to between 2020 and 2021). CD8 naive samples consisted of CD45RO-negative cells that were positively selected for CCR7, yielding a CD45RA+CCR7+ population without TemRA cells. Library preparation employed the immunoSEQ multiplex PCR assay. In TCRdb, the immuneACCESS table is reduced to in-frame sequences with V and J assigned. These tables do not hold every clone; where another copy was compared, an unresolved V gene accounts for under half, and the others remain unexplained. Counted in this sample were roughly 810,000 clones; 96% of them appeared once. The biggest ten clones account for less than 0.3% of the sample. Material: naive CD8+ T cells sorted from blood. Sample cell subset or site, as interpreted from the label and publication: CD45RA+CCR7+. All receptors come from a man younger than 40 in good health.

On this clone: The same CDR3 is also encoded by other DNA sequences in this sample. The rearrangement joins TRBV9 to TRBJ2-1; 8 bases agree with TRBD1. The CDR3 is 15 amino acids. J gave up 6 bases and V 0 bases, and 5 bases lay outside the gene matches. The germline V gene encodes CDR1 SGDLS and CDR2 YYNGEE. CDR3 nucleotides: TGTGCCAGCAGCGTAGGTCAGGGGGCTGGCAATGAGCAGTTCTTC. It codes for CASSVGQGAGNEQFF.

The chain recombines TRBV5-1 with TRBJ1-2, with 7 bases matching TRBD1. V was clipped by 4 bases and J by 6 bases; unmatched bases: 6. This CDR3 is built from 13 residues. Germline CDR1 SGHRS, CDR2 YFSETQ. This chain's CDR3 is CASSLTGYDGYTF. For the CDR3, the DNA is TGCGCCAGCAGCCTGACAGGGTATGATGGCTACACCTTC.

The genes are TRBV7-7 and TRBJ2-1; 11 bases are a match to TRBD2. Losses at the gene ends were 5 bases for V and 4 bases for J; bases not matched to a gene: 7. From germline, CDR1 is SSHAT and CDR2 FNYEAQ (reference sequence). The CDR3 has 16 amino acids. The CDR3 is CASSPTGTSGYNEQFF. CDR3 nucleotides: TGTGCCAGCAGCCCAACCGGGACTAGCGGTTACAATGAGCAGTTCTTC.

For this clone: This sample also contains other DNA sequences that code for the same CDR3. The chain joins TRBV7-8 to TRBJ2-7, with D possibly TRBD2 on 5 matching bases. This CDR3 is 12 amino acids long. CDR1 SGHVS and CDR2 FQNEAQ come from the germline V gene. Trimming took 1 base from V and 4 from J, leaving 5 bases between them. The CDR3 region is CASSLGTYEQYF. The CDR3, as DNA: TGTGCCAGCAGCTTAGGGACTTACGAGCAGTACTTC.

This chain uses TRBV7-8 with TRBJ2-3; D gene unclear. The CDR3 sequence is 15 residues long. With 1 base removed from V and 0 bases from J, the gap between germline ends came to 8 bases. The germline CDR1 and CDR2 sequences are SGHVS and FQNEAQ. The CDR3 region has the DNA TGTGCCAGCAGCTTAGACCTACCGAGCACAGATACGCAGTATTTT. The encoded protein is CASSLDLPSTDTQYF.

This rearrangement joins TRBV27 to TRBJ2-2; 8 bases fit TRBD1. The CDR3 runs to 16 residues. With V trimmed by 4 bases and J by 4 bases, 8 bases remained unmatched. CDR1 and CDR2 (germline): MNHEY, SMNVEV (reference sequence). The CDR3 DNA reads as TGTGCCAGCAGTTCTCAGGGGGCGCGCGGCACCGGGGAGCTGTTTTTT. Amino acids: CASSSQGARGTGELFF.

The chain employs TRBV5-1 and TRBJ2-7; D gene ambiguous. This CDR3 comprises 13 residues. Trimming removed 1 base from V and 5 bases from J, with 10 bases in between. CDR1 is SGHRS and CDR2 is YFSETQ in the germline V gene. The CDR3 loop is CASSLTPTDEQYF. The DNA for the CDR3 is TGCGCCAGCAGCTTGACCCCGACTGACGAGCAGTACTTC. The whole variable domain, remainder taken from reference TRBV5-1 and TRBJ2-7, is KAGVTQTPRYLIKTRGQQVTLSCSPISGHRSVSWYQQTPGQGLQFLFEYFSETQRNKGNFPGRFSGRQFSNSRSEMNVSTLELGDSALYLCASSLTPTDEQYFGPGTRLTVT.